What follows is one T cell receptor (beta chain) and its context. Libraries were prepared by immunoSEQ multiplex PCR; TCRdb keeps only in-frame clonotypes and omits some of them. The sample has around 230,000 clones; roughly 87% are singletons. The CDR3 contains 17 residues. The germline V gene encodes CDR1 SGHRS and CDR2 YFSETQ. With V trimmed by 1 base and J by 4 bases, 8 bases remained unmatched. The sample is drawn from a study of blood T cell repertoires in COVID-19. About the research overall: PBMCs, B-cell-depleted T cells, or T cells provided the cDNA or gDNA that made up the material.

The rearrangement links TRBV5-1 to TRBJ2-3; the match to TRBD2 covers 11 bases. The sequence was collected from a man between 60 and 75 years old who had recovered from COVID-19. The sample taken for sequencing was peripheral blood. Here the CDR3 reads CASSLRIAGGAPDTQYF. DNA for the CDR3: TGCGCCAGCAGCTTGAGGATAGCGGGGGGGGCGCCAGATACGCAGTATTTT.